This T cell receptor beta chain was recorded in a study of cytomegalovirus exposure and HLA in healthy donors (dated by TCRdb to the late 2010s). Describing the broader study: In an earlier analysis of several hundred of the donors, roughly 300 Gb of sequence data and 120 million or so unique TCR beta sequences from 150 million to 200 million T cells were reported. Roughly 300 gigabases of sequencing data and approximately 91 million unique TCR sequences made up an early release that covered fewer than 650 HLA-typed donors. The genetic ancestry cluster associated with self-reported Caucasian donors included about four fifths of the 300 to 450 genotyped donors. The study aimed to test whether signatures of past pathogen exposure could be identified by cataloging public T cell receptors. The T cell repertoires of 550 to 850 subjects were profiled by immunosequencing and related to cytomegalovirus serostatus. In addition to the first cohort of around 670 subjects, a separate validation cohort of 120 different subjects was used. The study combined high-throughput TCR immunosequencing, statistical association of individual TCRs with disease status, and machine learning to predict cytomegalovirus infection status. To study patterns of TCR occurrence, a later analysis re-analyzed previously published TCR beta repertoires from 500 to 850 donors and added high-resolution HLA genotyping. In the later analysis, no new phenotypic data were used to find candidate immune exposures; instead, reliance was placed on TCR beta sequences and their occurrence across donors. To decide whether each TCR beta V gene segment behaved as functional or pseudogenic, an earlier analysis of 587 of the donors relied on high-throughput TCR beta sequencing. Donor age, sex, ethnicity and CMV serostatus were compiled together with the repertoire data. Genome-wide SNP genotypes for about three fifths of the roughly 670 donors were used in a later genetic analysis, which treated that subset as a discovery cohort. All discovery cohort repertoires had been generated using a single sequencing platform. HLA typing included class I and class II loci at four-digit resolution. Typing coverage varied by locus: roughly 629-640 donors for A, B, C, DRB1 and DQB1; more than 500 for DQA1; more than 600 for DPA1; approximately 470 for DPB1. Because of strong linkage in the cohort, roughly five DR-DQ haplotypes were treated as single units for association and clustering. Among under 450 genotyped donors of the cohort, an average of around 240,000 unique TCR beta nucleotide sequences were sequenced per donor, roughly a sixth of them non-productive. Overall study results and their limits: Some IMGT-functional V segments, including TRBV6-2 and TRBV6-3, could not be distinguished by the 87-base-pair reads and were therefore excluded. It was suggested by the authors that the approach could potentially be generalized to other disease states and immunological phenotypes. According to a later analysis, TCR association rates differed among HLA loci, with DRB1 alleles showing the most associated TCRs and HLA-C alleles showing the fewest. A later genetic analysis reported fewer N-insertions in productive TCRs among donors in an Asian-associated ancestry cluster than the roughly 690-donor mean. A later analysis found that HLA-associated TCR beta chains were more clonally expanded and had lower generation probabilities than equally common non-associated chains. An earlier analysis of around 540 of the donors showed that most TCR beta V segments appeared in productive rearrangements either about 90% or about 30% of the time, which broadly matched IMGT annotations. Immune exposure information for the cohort was limited to CMV serostatus. V-gene and J-gene trimming of TCR beta chains was associated with a missense DCLRE1C variant in a later genetic analysis, and the association was replicated in an independent cohort. Because HLA typing was unavailable for some donors at each locus, only the typed subset was used in association tests. In a later analysis, several top co-occurrence clusters were reported to appear linked to parvovirus B19, influenza, CMV and Epstein-Barr virus. When HLA alleles, especially DR and DQ, strongly co-occurred, attributing TCR associations to individual alleles was difficult. The presence/absence analyses assumed that sequencing depth was roughly uniform across donors, and that assumption may not be true. A later analysis found that most CMV-associated TCR beta chains appeared HLA-restricted, with HLA associations seemingly driven largely by CMV exposure. Specific HLA alleles were associated with 18,000 or so TCR beta sequences at a false discovery rate of 0.05 in a later analysis. Correlated functional status among segregating V segments might be attributable to linkage disequilibrium, but an unknown experimental factor could not be ruled out. Because counts were too low, around 17 rarely observed V segments, including chromosome 9 orphons, were left out of the earlier analysis of a few hundred of the donors. A further reported finding was that TCR beta sequences accurately predicted the HLA-A and HLA-B alleles for most subjects in the first cohort. The study gave a list of under 200 TCR beta chains associated with cytomegalovirus. A cluster of highly shared sequence variants was judged likely to represent a technical artifact of the sequencing pipeline. The cohort was sequenced for TCR beta chains only, and without alpha or paired-chain data the features that could be detected were limited. The classifier was reported to diagnose cytomegalovirus status with high specificity and sensitivity in both the original and validation cohorts. Across donors, most TCR sequences were observed very rarely, whereas some public TCRs were present in many individuals. In vitro tests confirmed that a few of the cytomegalovirus-associated TCR beta chains recognize cytomegalovirus antigens.

The library was built by means of the immunoSEQ multiplex PCR assay. The multiplex PCR relied on a mix of 60 forward primers for TCR Vbeta segments and 13 reverse primers for TCR Jbeta segments. The CDR3 region of rearranged TCR beta genes was amplified from genomic DNA with a multiplex PCR assay. The Illumina HiSeq System was used to sequence the amplified TCR beta libraries as 87-base-pair reads. Under the source paper's analysis protocol: A later analysis counted about 76 million unique TCR beta chains across the 690 or so repertoires, and some 11 million of these chains were shared by at least two donors. Raw reads were error-corrected and collapsed into unique sequences with a nearest-neighbor algorithm that merged closely related sequences to remove PCR and sequencing errors. V, D and J gene segments were assigned by aligning CDR3 sequences to IMGT reference sequences. For a sequence to be retained, a match of at least six nucleotides to both a V gene segment and a J gene segment was required. Rearrangements were called productive when the CDR3 lacked stop codons and stayed in frame with V and J; all others were non-productive. CDR3 was defined by IMGT convention, running from the second conserved V-encoded cysteine to the conserved J-encoded phenylalanine. The earlier analysis of roughly 590 of the donors excluded sequences that lacked an unambiguous match to a single V gene segment. An earlier analysis of about 590 of the donors classified V segments as functional when productive rearrangements were above 56.7% and as segregating when the standard deviation between donors was above 5%. To diagnose cytomegalovirus status from the catalog of TCR beta chain sequences, a statistical classification framework was built. A later analysis assigned V and J genes by comparing TCR nucleotide sequences with IMGT/GENE-DB human TR gene sequences. In a later analysis, CDR3 sequences and most-parsimonious VDJ recombination scenarios were assigned using the TCRdist pipeline. A later analysis defined each TCR beta chain by its CDR3 amino acid sequence plus V-gene family, and excluded reads lacking a unique V-gene family. To address suspected cross-contamination and a sequencing artifact, a later analysis removed around 600 highly shared, low-generation-probability nucleotide sequences. A later analysis calculated a clonal expansion index for each public chain from normalized within-repertoire ranks of inferred template counts. Generation probabilities in a later analysis came from a VDJ recombination model fitted to out-of-frame rearrangements, and those results were checked against IGoR. Hypergeometric tests were used in a later analysis to score TCR-TCR, TCR-HLA and TCR-CMV co-occurrence, with a repertoire-size bias correction applied to the TCR pairs. In a later analysis, false discovery rates were estimated by permuting HLA or CMV assignments 20 times. In a later analysis, co-occurring TCRs were grouped with DBSCAN, and TCRdist sequence similarity was added when clustering was performed within HLA-allele-positive subsets. Repertoires with fewer than 30,000 or more than 120,000 public chains were left out of co-occurrence clustering, as were several repertoires with anomalous nucleotide sharing. The source is immuneACCESS, and TCRdb retained only in-frame sequences with V and J called. Part of the clones is not carried over; for the studies checked, unresolved V genes explain less than half of this, and the remainder is unexplained. The DNA gave D and trimming, while V, J and clone size come from that table. This sample lists around 150,000 clones; about 88% were detected once. The ten biggest clones cover about 2.1% of the sample.

The germline V gene provides CDR1 SGHTA and CDR2 FQGNSA. A distance of 8 bases separates the germline ends of V and J, which lose 1 base and 1 base respectively. The CDR3, from cysteine to phenylalanine, totals 14 residues. The retained sequence is limited to the CDR3, 42 bases, with the frame set at the first base. On this clone itself: Its antigen remains unidentified. No base quality information exists; no much larger clone differs at one position.

The cohort comprised 710 or so healthy bone marrow donors. At the time of sampling, every cohort member was nominally healthy, though immune exposures that went unrecorded were likely present. The donor tested CMV seropositive and was one of the 289 seropositive cohort members. A peripheral blood sample was provided by each donor, and peripheral blood mononuclear cells were used for TCR beta sequencing. The Qiagen DNeasy Blood Extraction Kit was used to extract genomic DNA from the blood cell samples. The source material was PBMCs. The receptor's source is a man aged 18 to 30 in good health and CMV-seropositive. The receptor chain draws on TRBV7-2 and TRBJ2-7; the D region possibly corresponds to TRBD2 (5 bases align). The CDR3 region has the sequence CASSLEAVSYEQYF. In nucleotides, the sequence is TGTGCCAGCAGCTTAGAAGCGGTTTCCTACGAGCAGTACTTC.